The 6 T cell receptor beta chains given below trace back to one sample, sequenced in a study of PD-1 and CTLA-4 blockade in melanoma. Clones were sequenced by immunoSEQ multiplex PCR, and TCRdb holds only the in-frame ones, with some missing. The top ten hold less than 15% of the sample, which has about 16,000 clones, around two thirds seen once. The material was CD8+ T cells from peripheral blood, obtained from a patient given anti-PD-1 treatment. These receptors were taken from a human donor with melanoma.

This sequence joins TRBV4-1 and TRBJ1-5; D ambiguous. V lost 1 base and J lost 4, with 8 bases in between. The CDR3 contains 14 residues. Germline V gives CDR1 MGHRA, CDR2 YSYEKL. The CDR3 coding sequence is TGCGCCAGCAGCCAAGCGGGGTATAATCAGCCCCAGCATTTT. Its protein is CASSQAGYNQPQHF.

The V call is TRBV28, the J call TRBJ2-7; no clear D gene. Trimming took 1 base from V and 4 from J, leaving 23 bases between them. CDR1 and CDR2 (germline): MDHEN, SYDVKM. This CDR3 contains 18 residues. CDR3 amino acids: CASSLSPRAPQPVYEQYF. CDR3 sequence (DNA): TGTGCCAGCAGTTTATCCCCCCGGGCCCCACAACCTGTTTACGAGCAGTACTTC.

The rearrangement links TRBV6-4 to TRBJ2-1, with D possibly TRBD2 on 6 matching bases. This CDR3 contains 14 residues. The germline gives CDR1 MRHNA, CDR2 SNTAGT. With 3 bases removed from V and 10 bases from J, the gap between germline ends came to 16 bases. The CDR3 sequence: CASSEYPLAFEQFF. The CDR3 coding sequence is TGTGCCAGCAGTGAATACCCACTAGCTTTCGAGCAGTTCTTC.

CDR3 in DNA: TGTGCCAGCGCCAGAAGGACGGAGGACAATGAGCAGTTCTTC. This encodes CASARRTEDNEQFF. The chain combines TRBV5-4 with TRBJ2-1; D is perhaps TRBD2 (5 bases). This CDR3 has 14 amino acids. The germline V gene encodes CDR1 SGHNT and CDR2 YYREEE (reference sequence). Trimming stripped 7 bases from V and 5 bases from J, with 16 bases between.

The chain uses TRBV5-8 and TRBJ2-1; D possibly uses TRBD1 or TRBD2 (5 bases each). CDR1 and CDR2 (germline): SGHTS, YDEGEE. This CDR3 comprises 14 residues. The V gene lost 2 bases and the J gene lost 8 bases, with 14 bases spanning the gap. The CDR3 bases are TGTGCCAGCAGCTTCAGGGACCCTGAGGATGAGCAGTTCTTC. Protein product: CASSFRDPEDEQFF.

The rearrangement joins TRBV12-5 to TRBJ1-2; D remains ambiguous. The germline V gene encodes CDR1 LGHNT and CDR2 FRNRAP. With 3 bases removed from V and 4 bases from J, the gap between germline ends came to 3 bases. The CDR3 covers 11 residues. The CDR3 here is CASGFGYGYTF. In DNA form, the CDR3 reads TGTGCTAGTGGTTTTGGCTATGGCTACACCTTC. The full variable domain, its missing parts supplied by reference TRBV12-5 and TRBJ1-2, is DARVTQTPRHKVTEMGQEVTMRCQPILGHNTVFWYRQTMMQGLELLAYFRNRAPLDDSGMPKDRFSAEMPDATLATLKIQPSEPRDSAVYFCASGFGYGYTFGSGTRLTVV.